This record concerns one T cell receptor beta chain sequence. The antigen is unknown. The V gene end was trimmed by 8 bases and the J gene end by 12 bases; junction bases not matched to a gene: 9. CDR1 is MDHEN and CDR2 is SYDVKM in the germline V gene. The CDR3 consists of 12 residues. Co-extraction yielded RNA and DNA from 20-30 mg of unsorted bulk tissue. Surgical resection treated primary liver carcinoma in the patients. Over 80% of the cells in every tumor sample were viable tumor cells. TCR beta cDNA was reverse-transcribed from 500 ng of total RNA. The reaction used a constant-region primer and ProtoScript II reverse transcriptase. Amplification in three nested multiplex PCR rounds with slightly modified ARM-PCR gave rise to TCR beta libraries. Two initial PCR rounds of roughly 10 cycles each paired TRBV1-TRBV30 forward primers with a C-beta reverse primer. TCRdb reanalysed the multiplex PCR reads using MiXCR and keeps one entry per CDR3 protein. The data show tens of thousands of distinct CDR3 sequences, with 60% to 80% seen just once and roughly 42% held by the top ten.

The data belong to a study of tumor-infiltrating lymphocytes in primary liver carcinoma. General observations from the study: Only about 7-25% of top clones were detected in each of the five tumor regions.

This clonotype was sampled from a woman aged 25 to 39 with primary liver carcinoma and hepatitis B virus infection. The rearrangement joins TRBV28 to TRBJ1-5, with 8 bases lining up with TRBD1. Sequenced: liver tumor tissue from sampling region 1. Described subset: tumor region T1, superior pole. CDR3 nucleotide sequence: TGTGCCAGCGGTGTCTTAGGGACAGGCCAGCATTTT. Protein sequence: CASGVLGTGQHF. The whole variable domain, remainder taken from reference TRBV28 and TRBJ1-5, is DVKVTQSSRYLVKRTGEKVFLECVQDMDHENMFWYRQDPGLGLRLIYFSYDVKMKEKGDIPEGYSVSREKKERFSLILESASTNQTSMYLCASGVLGTGQHFGDGTRLSIL.